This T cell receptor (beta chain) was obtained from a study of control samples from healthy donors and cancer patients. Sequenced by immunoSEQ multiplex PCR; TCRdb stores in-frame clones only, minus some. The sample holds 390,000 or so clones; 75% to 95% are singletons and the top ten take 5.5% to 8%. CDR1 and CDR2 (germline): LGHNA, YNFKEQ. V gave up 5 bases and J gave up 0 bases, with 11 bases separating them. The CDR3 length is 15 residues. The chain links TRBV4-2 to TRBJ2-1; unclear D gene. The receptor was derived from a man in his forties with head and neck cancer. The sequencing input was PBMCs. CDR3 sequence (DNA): TGTGCCAGCAGCGAGGCGGACCCCTCCTACAATGAGCAGTTCTTC. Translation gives CASSEADPSYNEQFF.